What follows are 20 T cell receptor beta chains derived from one specimen sequenced in a study of T cell responses to AZD1222 COVID-19 vaccine. Here immunoSEQ multiplex PCR was the method, and the copy in TCRdb shows in-frame clones only, minus some. The sample shows about 49,000 clones, around three quarters of them seen only once. The sequences come from peripheral blood, collected on day 0 of AZD1222 vaccination. These receptor sequences come from an adult in good health.

This chain joins TRBV6-4 and TRBJ2-1; 9 nucleotides line up with TRBD2. CDR3 length: 16 residues. J lost 4 bases, V lost 3 bases, and 7 bases had no gene match. CDR1 and CDR2 from the germline V gene are MRHNA and SNTAGT. The CDR3 nucleotides read TGTGCCAGCAGTGAAGAAGGACTAGCGCCTTACAATGAGCAGTTCTTC. Translating it yields CASSEEGLAPYNEQFF.

Notes on this clone: The same CDR3 arises from other DNA sequences in this sample as well. In DNA, the CDR3 is TGCGCCAGCAGCATCGGACCGTTGGATCAGCCCCAGCATTTT. Translating it yields CASSIGPLDQPQHF. The chain joins TRBV5-1 to TRBJ1-5; D remains ambiguous. Germline V CDR1 and CDR2: SGHRS, YFSETQ. The V gene lost 4 bases and the J gene lost 5 bases, with 13 bases spanning the gap. The CDR3 has 14 amino acids.

The chain recombines TRBV27 with TRBJ1-1; TRBD1 is a possible D gene (6 bases). Trimming shortened V by 5 bases and J by 0 bases, and 13 bases separated the two germline ends. The germline CDR1 and CDR2 sequences are MNHEY and SMNVEV (reference sequence). The CDR3 is 15 residues long. Here the CDR3 DNA reads TGTGCCAGCAGTAGGGGGTCGATTATGAACACTGAAGCTTTCTTT. It encodes CASSRGSIMNTEAFF.

The chain has TRBV28 and TRBJ1-2, with a possible D match to TRBD1 (6 bases). V gave up 5 bases and J gave up 2 bases, with 12 bases separating them. The CDR3 runs to 14 residues. Germline V lookup: CDR1 MDHEN, CDR2 SYDVKM. The CDR3 loop is CASSPQGTNYGYTF. CDR3 DNA: TGTGCCAGCAGTCCACAGGGAACGAACTATGGCTACACCTTC.

CDR3 in DNA: TGTGCCAGTAGTACCGGACTAGCCCCCGGGGAGCTGTTTTTT. This gives the protein CASSTGLAPGELFF. The chain recombines TRBV19 with TRBJ2-2; 8 nucleotides match TRBD2. This CDR3 region has 14 residues. Germline V gene data show CDR1 as LNHDA and CDR2 as SQIVND (reference sequence). The J segment lost 6 bases and the V segment lost 4 bases, leaving 4 bases of the junction unmatched.

The chain links TRBV23-1 to TRBJ2-1, with TRBD1 as a possible D gene (5 bases). TRBV23-1 is an open reading frame, and its role is uncertain. Between the trimmed V and J ends, which lost 6 bases and 5 bases, there was a span of 14 bases. The length of the CDR3 is 14 residues. The CDR3 is CASSQGAGNNEQFF. The CDR3 DNA follows: TGCGCCAGCAGCCAAGGGGCAGGGAACAATGAGCAGTTCTTC.

The chain is built from TRBV29-1 and TRBJ1-2; D not resolved. The germline V gene encodes CDR1 SQVTM and CDR2 ANQGSEA. Deletions cut 3 bases from V and 5 bases from J, with 13 bases between. The CDR3 is 13 amino acids. CDR3 in DNA: TGCAGCGTTGACCAGCCAGACTCTTATGGCTACACCTTC. Amino acid sequence: CSVDQPDSYGYTF.

The chain combines TRBV19 with TRBJ1-1; D ambiguous. Deletions cut 6 bases from V and 1 base from J, with 12 bases between. The germline V gene encodes CDR1 LNHDA and CDR2 SQIVND (reference sequence). This CDR3 has 14 residues. The chain's CDR3 is CASSHGGKNTEAFF. The DNA for the CDR3 is TGTGCCAGTAGCCATGGCGGTAAGAACACTGAAGCTTTCTTT.

The V and J genes are TRBV7-2 and TRBJ2-1; TRBD2 might be the D (5 bases). The CDR3 extends over 16 amino acids. Trimming left V 7 bases short and J 9 bases short, with 25 bases between. Germline values: CDR1 SGHTA, CDR2 FQGNSA. The CDR3: CASITLAPAYASEQFF. DNA of the CDR3: TGTGCCAGCATCACCCTAGCCCCGGCCTATGCATCTGAGCAGTTCTTC.

The V and J genes are TRBV6-1 and TRBJ1-2; D possibly corresponds to TRBD1 (5 bases). This CDR3 region has 15 residues. From germline, CDR1 is MNHNS and CDR2 SASEGT. Trimming cost V 1 base and J 0 bases, with 9 bases left between them. As DNA, the CDR3 is TGTGCCAGCAGTGAAGGGGGGGGAGCTAACTATGGCTACACCTTC. Encoded protein: CASSEGGGANYGYTF.

The chain links TRBV9 to TRBJ2-3, with 7 bases that match TRBD2. CDR3 length: 13 residues. Trimming cost V 3 bases and J 8 bases; bases outside gene matches: 6. Germline V gives CDR1 SGDLS, CDR2 YYNGEE. CDR3 residues: CASSAREGSTQYF. CDR3 DNA: TGTGCCAGCAGCGCAAGGGAGGGTAGTACGCAGTATTTT.

This clone showed up just a few times. The gene calls are TRBV4-2 and TRBJ2-2; TRBD2 matches 8 bases. Unmatched junction bases numbered 12, after V lost 2 bases and J lost 7 bases. The CDR3 is made up of 17 amino acids. From germline, CDR1 is LGHNA and CDR2 YNFKEQ. The CDR3: CASSQSGTSSSGGELFF. The CDR3 DNA is TGTGCCAGCAGCCAATCCGGGACTAGTAGTAGTGGCGGGGAGCTGTTTTTT.

The chain combines TRBV2 with TRBJ1-5; weak D call: TRBD1 (5 bases). This CDR3 has 15 residues. Looked up from germline, CDR1 is SNHLY and CDR2 is FYNNEI. V lost 2 bases and J 2 bases, leaving 10 bases between the germline ends. CDR3 bases: TGTGCCAGCAGTGAAAATGTAGGGGGCAATCAGCCCCAGCATTTT. This encodes CASSENVGGNQPQHF.

This rearrangement joins TRBV30 to TRBJ1-3; unclear D gene. Germline CDR1 reads GTSNPN; CDR2 reads SVGIG (reference sequence). Trimming shortened V by 7 bases and J by 4 bases, and 20 bases separated the two germline ends. The CDR3 totals 15 residues. This CDR3 reads CAFGTWIGAGNTIYF. CDR3 sequence (DNA): TGTGCCTTTGGAACATGGATCGGAGCGGGAAACACCATATATTTT.

The chain links TRBV18 to TRBJ1-2, with D maybe TRBD1 (6 bases). CDR3 length: 14 residues. V was cut by 0 bases and J by 7 bases, with 12 bases left in between. Germline assignment: CDR1 KGHSH and CDR2 LQKENI. CDR3 in amino acids: CASSPPSGAGGYTF. The DNA of the CDR3 is TGTGCCAGCTCACCACCGTCAGGGGCCGGTGGCTACACCTTC.

V and J are TRBV5-1 and TRBJ1-6, with D possibly matching TRBD1 (5 bases). Germline values: CDR1 SGHRS, CDR2 YFSETQ. The CDR3 is made up of 13 amino acids. Trimming stripped 5 bases from V and 5 bases from J, with 8 bases between. The CDR3 reads CASSGRDNSPLHF. The CDR3 bases are TGCGCCAGCAGTGGCAGGGATAATTCACCCCTCCACTTT.

This clone was observed once. The rearrangement links TRBV28 to TRBJ2-3; 8 nucleotides agree with TRBD1. CDR1 is MDHEN, CDR2 SYDVKM, per germline. This CDR3 is 15 amino acids long. The junction had 6 bases not matched to a gene; V was cut back by 5 bases and J by 2 bases. Here the CDR3 reads CASSPRQGITDTQYF. Written as DNA, the CDR3 is TGTGCCAGCAGTCCGAGACAGGGGATCACAGATACGCAGTATTTT. The complete variable domain, with remaining parts taken from reference TRBV28 and TRBJ2-3, reads DVKVTQSSRYLVKRTGEKVFLECVQDMDHENMFWYRQDPGLGLRLIYFSYDVKMKEKGDIPEGYSVSREKKERFSLILESASTNQTSMYLCASSPRQGITDTQYFGPGTRLTVL.

The sample holds a few counts of this clone. The chain is built from TRBV27 and TRBJ2-3, with D possibly TRBD2 on 5 matching bases. Germline-derived CDR1 and CDR2 are MNHEY and SMNVEV (reference sequence). V was cut by 3 bases and J by 6 bases, with 19 bases left in between. The length of the CDR3 is 16 residues. Here the CDR3 reads CASSFAGVSPLDTQYF. DNA of the CDR3: TGTGCCAGCAGTTTCGCGGGTGTCTCTCCGTTGGATACGCAGTATTTT.

The rearrangement joins TRBV5-1 to TRBJ2-3; D gene uncertain. Germline loops: CDR1 SGHRS, CDR2 YFSETQ. Trimming stripped 0 bases from V and 2 bases from J, with 7 bases between. The CDR3 spans 14 residues. CDR3 residues: CASSLDPFTDTQYF. The CDR3 nucleotides are TGCGCCAGCAGCTTGGACCCTTTCACAGATACGCAGTATTTT.

J is TRBJ1-2 and V is TRBV29-1, with TRBD1 matching over 8 bases. Germline V gene lookup returns CDR1 SQVTM and CDR2 ANQGSEA. The CDR3 totals 13 residues. V gave up 1 base and J gave up 4 bases; unmatched junction bases: 2. The CDR3, as DNA: TGCAGCGTTGAAGCAGGGGGCGGCTATGGCTACACCTTC. Its protein is CSVEAGGGYGYTF.